A selection of T cell receptor beta chains follows, all from one sample in a study of blood T cells in healthy people across ages. Via MiXCR, TCRdb re-called the 5' RACE reads, giving one row per CDR3 protein. Of about 1.8 million distinct CDR3 sequences listed, around half are singletons. Sequencing was done on a sample of blood. Receptor source: a woman aged 40 to 50 in good health. Both conserved end residues are part of each CDR3. A D gene is named only where the DNA matches it firmly. Expanded clones get a size class; other rows say once, few or many, or leave the size out.

D: TRBD2
V: TRBV3-1
J: TRBJ2-7
size: .
DNA: TGTGCCAGCAGCCAAGACCTAGCGGGGGCCCCTACCCAGTACTTC
CDR3: CASSQDLAGAPTQYF

D: .
V: TRBV13
J: TRBJ2-3
size: few
DNA: TGTGCCAGCAGCTTAGGCCGGACCCTCTCAGATACGCAGTATTTT
CDR3: CASSLGRTLSDTQYF

D: TRBD2
V: TRBV4-1
J: TRBJ2-3
size: .
DNA: TGCGCCAGCAGCCAAGACGGTGCGGGGGGCTCTGCGGATACGCAGTATTTT
CDR3: CASSQDGAGGSADTQYF

D: .
V: TRBV5-1
J: TRBJ2-5
size: once
DNA: TGCGCCAGCAGCTTGGGTCCTCAGCTGTACTTC
CDR3: CASSLGPQLYF

D: TRBD2
V: TRBV5-1
J: TRBJ2-3
size: .
DNA: TGCGCCAGCAGCTCCGGACTAGCGGGGAGCTTTAGTACGCAGTATTTT
CDR3: CASSSGLAGSFSTQYF

D: TRBD1
V: TRBV11-1
J: TRBJ2-5
size: .
DNA: TGTGCCAGCAGCGAAGACAGGGGGCCAGAGACCCAGTACTTC
CDR3: CASSEDRGPETQYF

D: .
V: TRBV24-1
J: TRBJ2-7
size: .
DNA: TGTGCCACCAGTGATCCCGGGACTCACTTCGGGGAGCAGTACTTC
CDR3: CATSDPGTHFGEQYF

D: TRBD1
V: TRBV18
J: TRBJ1-4
size: .
DNA: TGTGCCAGCTCCCCCGACAGGGGCGAAAATGAAAAACTGTTTTTT
CDR3: CASSPDRGENEKLFF

D: .
V: TRBV7-2
J: TRBJ1-5
size: .
DNA: TGTGCCAGCAGCTTAGCGGGGACGGAAAATCAGCCCCAGCATTTT
CDR3: CASSLAGTENQPQHF

D: .
V: TRBV3-1
J: TRBJ1-5
size: .
DNA: TGTGCCAGCAGCTCCGCGGACTATAGCAATCAGCCCCAGCATTTT
CDR3: CASSSADYSNQPQHF

D: TRBD1
V: TRBV4-1
J: TRBJ2-5
size: .
DNA: TGCGCCAGCAGCCAAGAGGACAGGGGGGTAGAGACCCAGTACTTC
CDR3: CASSQEDRGVETQYF

D: TRBD1
V: TRBV20-1
J: TRBJ2-1
size: .
DNA: TGCAGTGCTAGTCAGGGGGCGGGTTACAATGAGCAGTTCTTC
CDR3: CSASQGAGYNEQFF

D: TRBD2
V: TRBV7-2
J: TRBJ2-3
size: .
DNA: TGTGCCAGCAGCCCCCGGACTAGCGGGGAACGTAATACGCAGTATTTT
CDR3: CASSPRTSGERNTQYF

D: .
V: TRBV20-1
J: TRBJ1-2
size: .
DNA: TGCAGTGCTCCCAGCGGGCAGGGGCGAGGCTACACCTTC
CDR3: CSAPSGQGRGYTF

D: .
V: TRBV5-4
J: TRBJ2-5
size: once
DNA: TGTGCCAGCAGCTTGGATGGTGACGAGACCCAGTACTTC
CDR3: CASSLDGDETQYF

D: .
V: TRBV7-2
J: TRBJ2-7
size: few
DNA: TGTGCCAGCAGCTCGAGGACTGCCCCAAGTCAGTACTTC
CDR3: CASSSRTAPSQYF

D: .
V: TRBV12-3/TRBV12-4
J: TRBJ2-7
size: few
DNA: TGTGCCAGCAGCCTCGACAGGAACCACGAGCAGTACTTC
CDR3: CASSLDRNHEQYF

D: TRBD1
V: TRBV10-1
J: TRBJ2-7
size: .
DNA: TGCGCCAGCAGTGACTGGACAGGGAATAACTACGAGCAGTACTTC
CDR3: CASSDWTGNNYEQYF

D: .
V: TRBV5-1
J: TRBJ1-1
size: .
DNA: TGCGCCAGCAGCTTGGATGGTGGCGGATCCATGAACACTGAAGCTTTCTTT
CDR3: CASSLDGGGSMNTEAFF

D: .
V: TRBV6-2/TRBV6-3
J: TRBJ2-3
size: few
DNA: TGTGCCAGCAGTTACTTCCGGACCGACGTTGGCACAGATACGCAGTATTTT
CDR3: CASSYFRTDVGTDTQYF

D: TRBD1
V: TRBV4-2
J: TRBJ2-5
size: .
DNA: TGTGCCTGCAGCCAATCAGGGGGCGCACGAGAGACCCAGTACTTC
CDR3: CACSQSGGARETQYF

D: .
V: TRBV15
J: TRBJ1-2
size: .
DNA: TGTGCCACCAGCAGAGATACGTTTGGCTACACCTTC
CDR3: CATSRDTFGYTF

D: .
V: TRBV29-1
J: TRBJ2-3
size: .
DNA: TGCAGCGTTCCCGAATATAGCACAGATACGCAGTATTTT
CDR3: CSVPEYSTDTQYF

D: .
V: TRBV11-2
J: TRBJ2-3
size: .
DNA: TGTGCCAGCAGCCTAAAAGGCGATCCGCAGTATTTT
CDR3: CASSLKGDPQYF

D: TRBD1
V: TRBV20-1
J: TRBJ1-1
size: .
DNA: TGCAGTGCTGACAGGGGACCTGAAGCTTTCTTT
CDR3: CSADRGPEAFF

D: .
V: TRBV20-1
J: TRBJ2-1
size: few
DNA: TGCAGTGCACGCGGGTCCCCATCCGCCGGAGATGAGCAGTTCTTC
CDR3: CSARGSPSAGDEQFF

D: TRBD2
V: TRBV9
J: TRBJ2-3
size: few
DNA: TGTGCCAGCAGCCGACTAGCGGGGGGGCGGGATACGCAGTATTTT
CDR3: CASSRLAGGRDTQYF

D: .
V: TRBV29-1
J: TRBJ2-5
size: .
DNA: TGCAGCGCCCGACCCCCAGGGGAGCAAGGGACCCAGTACTTC
CDR3: CSARPPGEQGTQYF

D: .
V: TRBV19
J: TRBJ2-5
size: once
DNA: TGTGCCAGTAGTATAGAGGGGGCAGAGACCCAGTACTTC
CDR3: CASSIEGAETQYF

D: .
V: TRBV20-1
J: TRBJ2-7
size: .
DNA: TGCAGTGCTAGATCGGGGGTCTACGAGCAGTACTTC
CDR3: CSARSGVYEQYF

D: .
V: TRBV6-6
J: TRBJ1-5
size: .
DNA: TGTGCCAGCAGACATGACTCCCACGGCCAGCCCCAGCATTTT
CDR3: CASRHDSHGQPQHF

D: .
V: TRBV7-9
J: TRBJ2-1
size: .
DNA: TGTGCCAGCAGCTTAGCTCCGGGGTTGGATGGGCAGTTCTTC
CDR3: CASSLAPGLDGQFF

D: .
V: TRBV4-2
J: TRBJ2-5
size: .
DNA: TGTGCCAGCAGGGATACAGGGCATGAGACCCAGTACTTC
CDR3: CASRDTGHETQYF

D: TRBD2
V: TRBV11-2
J: TRBJ2-3
size: .
DNA: TGTGCCAGCAGCTTATCCTGGAGTAGCGGGGACACAGATACGCAGTATTTT
CDR3: CASSLSWSSGDTDTQYF

D: .
V: TRBV6-1
J: TRBJ2-5
size: once
DNA: TGTGCCAGCAGTGTGGACCTGACAGAGACCCAGTACTTC
CDR3: CASSVDLTETQYF

D: .
V: TRBV18
J: TRBJ2-1
size: .
DNA: TGTGCCAGCGTCAGGGGAGGAGAGCAGTTCTTC
CDR3: CASVRGGEQFF

D: .
V: TRBV20-1
J: TRBJ1-4
size: .
DNA: TGCAGTGCTAGTTGGCCATCTGTGGGTGCAACTAATGAAAAACTGTTTTTT
CDR3: CSASWPSVGATNEKLFF

D: .
V: TRBV5-1
J: TRBJ2-7
size: .
DNA: TGCGCCAGCAGCAGAGGGGCAGGCGGCCTCAACGAGCAGTACTTC
CDR3: CASSRGAGGLNEQYF

D: .
V: TRBV27
J: TRBJ2-1
size: .
DNA: TGTGCCAGCAGTTTATTGAGGGGAAAGGGAACCAATGAGCAGTTCTTC
CDR3: CASSLLRGKGTNEQFF

D: .
V: TRBV7-2
J: TRBJ2-4
size: few
DNA: TGTGCCAGCGGTAGGGGGGCGGCCAAAAACATTCAGTACTTC
CDR3: CASGRGAAKNIQYF

D: .
V: TRBV12-3/TRBV12-4
J: TRBJ2-1
size: few
DNA: TGTGCCAGCAGTCCCCGCGTGGGGGGACAGTACAATGAGCAGTTCTTC
CDR3: CASSPRVGGQYNEQFF

D: TRBD2
V: TRBV6-2/TRBV6-3
J: TRBJ2-1
size: .
DNA: TGTGCCAGCAGTTTACTCTTAGCGGGGAAAGCCTACAATGAGCAGTTCTTC
CDR3: CASSLLLAGKAYNEQFF

D: .
V: TRBV6-2/TRBV6-3
J: TRBJ2-5
size: many
DNA: TGTGCCAGCAGTTACTCCCGGCCGAACCAAGAGACCCAGTACTTC
CDR3: CASSYSRPNQETQYF

D: TRBD1
V: TRBV5-1
J: TRBJ2-5
size: .
DNA: TGCGCCAGCAGCTTAACCCGACAGGGGGCGATCCTAAAAGAGACCCAGTACTTC
CDR3: CASSLTRQGAILKETQYF

D: TRBD2
V: TRBV5-1
J: TRBJ2-1
size: few
DNA: TGCGCCAGCAGCTTGGAAGGGCGGGGGGCCGGCTCCTACAATGAGCAGTTCTTC
CDR3: CASSLEGRGAGSYNEQFF

D: .
V: TRBV5-1
J: TRBJ2-5
size: few
DNA: TGCGCCAGCAGCTTGGCCCCGGGACTGATCCAAGAGACCCAGTACTTC
CDR3: CASSLAPGLIQETQYF

D: TRBD1
V: TRBV6-5
J: TRBJ2-1
size: few
DNA: TGTGCCAGCAGTTCCGACAGGGGAATCTACAATGAGCAGTTCTTC
CDR3: CASSSDRGIYNEQFF

D: .
V: TRBV5-1
J: TRBJ1-1
size: .
DNA: TGCGCCAGCAGCTGGGAGAACACTGAAGCTTTCTTT
CDR3: CASSWENTEAFF

D: .
V: TRBV5-1
J: TRBJ2-7
size: few
DNA: TGCGCCAGCAGCTTGGCCTGGGGGGCTATCTACGAGCAGTACTTC
CDR3: CASSLAWGAIYEQYF

D: .
V: TRBV5-6
J: TRBJ2-6
size: .
DNA: TGTGCCAGCACTACTAGGGTTTCCGGGGCCAACGTCCTGACTTTC
CDR3: CASTTRVSGANVLTF

D: .
V: TRBV6-2/TRBV6-3
J: TRBJ2-5
size: few
DNA: TGTGCCAGCCAACCGGGGACTCCGATCGAGACCCAGTACTTC
CDR3: CASQPGTPIETQYF

D: .
V: TRBV28
J: TRBJ1-1
size: .
DNA: TGTGCCAGCAGTATAGGGAGGAACACTGAAGCTTTCTTT
CDR3: CASSIGRNTEAFF

D: .
V: TRBV28
J: TRBJ2-2
size: .
DNA: TGTGCCAGCAGTTTCCATTACAGGCAGGCGAACACCGGGGAGCTGTTTTTT
CDR3: CASSFHYRQANTGELFF

D: TRBD1
V: TRBV6-5
J: TRBJ2-7
size: .
DNA: TGTGCCAGCAGTTCCGGGACAGGGTATTGGGGCGAGCAGTACTTC
CDR3: CASSSGTGYWGEQYF

D: TRBD1
V: TRBV6-5
J: TRBJ2-6
size: .
DNA: TGTGCCAGCAGTTACCACAGGGGGCAGACTGGGGCCAACGTCCTGACTTTC
CDR3: CASSYHRGQTGANVLTF